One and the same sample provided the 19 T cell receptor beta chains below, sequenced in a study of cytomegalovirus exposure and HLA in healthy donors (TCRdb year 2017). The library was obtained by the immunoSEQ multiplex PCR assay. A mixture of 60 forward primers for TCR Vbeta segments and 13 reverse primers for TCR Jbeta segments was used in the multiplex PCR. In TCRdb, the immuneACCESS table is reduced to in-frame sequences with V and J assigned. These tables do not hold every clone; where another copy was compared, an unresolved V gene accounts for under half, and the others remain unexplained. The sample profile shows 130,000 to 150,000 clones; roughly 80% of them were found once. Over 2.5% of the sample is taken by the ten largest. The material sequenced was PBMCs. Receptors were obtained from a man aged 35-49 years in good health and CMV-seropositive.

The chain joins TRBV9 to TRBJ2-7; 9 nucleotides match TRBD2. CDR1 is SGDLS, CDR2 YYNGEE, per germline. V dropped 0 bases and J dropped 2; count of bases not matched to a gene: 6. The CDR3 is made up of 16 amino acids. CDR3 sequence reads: CASSVGPSGKTYEQYF. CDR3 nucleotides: TGTGCCAGCAGCGTAGGGCCTAGCGGGAAAACCTACGAGCAGTACTTC.

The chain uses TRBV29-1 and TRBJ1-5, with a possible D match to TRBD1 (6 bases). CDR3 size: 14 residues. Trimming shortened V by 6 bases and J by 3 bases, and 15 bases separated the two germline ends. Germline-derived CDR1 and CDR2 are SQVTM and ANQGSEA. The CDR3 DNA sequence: TGCAGCGTAAAGGACAGCTCTGACAATCAGCCCCAGCATTTT. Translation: CSVKDSSDNQPQHF.

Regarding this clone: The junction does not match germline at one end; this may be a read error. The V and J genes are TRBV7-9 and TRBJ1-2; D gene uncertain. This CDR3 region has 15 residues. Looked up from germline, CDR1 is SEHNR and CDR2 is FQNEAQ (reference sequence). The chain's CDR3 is CSSSHSRTGRNGYTF. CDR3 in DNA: TGTTCCAGCAGCCATTCCCGGACGGGAAGGAATGGCTACACCTTC.

CDR3 nucleotide sequence: TGTGCCAGCAGCTCAATACAGGGCTTGGGTTCACCCCTCCACTTT. Its translation: CASSSIQGLGSPLHF. The chain uses TRBV5-6 and TRBJ1-6, with a weak D call TRBD1 (6 bases). Trimming left V 3 bases short and J 9 bases short, with 16 bases between. The CDR3 is 15 amino acids. Germline assignment: CDR1 SGHDT and CDR2 YYEEEE.

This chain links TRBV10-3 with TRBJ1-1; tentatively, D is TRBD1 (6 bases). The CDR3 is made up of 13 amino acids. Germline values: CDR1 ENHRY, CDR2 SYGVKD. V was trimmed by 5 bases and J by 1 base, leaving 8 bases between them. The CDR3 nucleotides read TGTGCCATCAGTTCGACAGGGAACACTGAAGCTTTCTTT. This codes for CAISSTGNTEAFF.

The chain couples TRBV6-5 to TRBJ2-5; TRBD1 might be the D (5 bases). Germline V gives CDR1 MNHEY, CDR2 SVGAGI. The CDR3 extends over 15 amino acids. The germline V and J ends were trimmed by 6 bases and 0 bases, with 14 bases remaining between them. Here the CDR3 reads CASSRTTVYQETQYF. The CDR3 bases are TGTGCCAGCAGCCGGACGACAGTTTACCAAGAGACCCAGTACTTC.

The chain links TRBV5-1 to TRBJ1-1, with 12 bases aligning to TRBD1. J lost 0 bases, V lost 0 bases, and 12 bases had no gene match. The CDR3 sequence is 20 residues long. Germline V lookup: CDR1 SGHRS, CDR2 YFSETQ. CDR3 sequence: CASSLDGGQGARNVNTEAFF. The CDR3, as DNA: TGCGCCAGCAGCTTGGATGGGGGACAGGGGGCCCGGAACGTGAACACTGAAGCTTTCTTT.

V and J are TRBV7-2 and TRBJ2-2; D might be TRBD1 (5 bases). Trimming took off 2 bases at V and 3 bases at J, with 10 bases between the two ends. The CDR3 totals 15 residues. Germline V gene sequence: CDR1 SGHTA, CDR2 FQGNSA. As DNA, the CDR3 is TGTGCCAGCAGCTTATCCGTAGGGGACACCGGGGAGCTGTTTTTT. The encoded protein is CASSLSVGDTGELFF.

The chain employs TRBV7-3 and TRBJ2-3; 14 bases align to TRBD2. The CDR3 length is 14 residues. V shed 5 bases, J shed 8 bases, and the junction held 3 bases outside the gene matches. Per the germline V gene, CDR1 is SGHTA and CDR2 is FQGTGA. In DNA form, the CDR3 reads TGTGCCAGCAGCCCGGGGACTAGCGGGGGTACGCAGTATTTT. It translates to CASSPGTSGGTQYF.

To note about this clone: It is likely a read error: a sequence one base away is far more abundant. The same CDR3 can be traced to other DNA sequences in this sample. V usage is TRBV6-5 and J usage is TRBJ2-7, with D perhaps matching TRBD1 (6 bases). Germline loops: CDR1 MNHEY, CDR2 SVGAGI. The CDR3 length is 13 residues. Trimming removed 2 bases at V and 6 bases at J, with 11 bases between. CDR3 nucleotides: TGTGCCAGCAGTTACCAGGGGTCAAGCGAGCAGTACTTC. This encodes CASSYQGSSEQYF.

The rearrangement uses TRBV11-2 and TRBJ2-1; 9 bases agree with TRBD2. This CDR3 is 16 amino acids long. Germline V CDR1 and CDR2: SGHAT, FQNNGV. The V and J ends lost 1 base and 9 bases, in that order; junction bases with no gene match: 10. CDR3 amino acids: CASSLALRGRALEQFF. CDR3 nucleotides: TGTGCCAGCAGCTTAGCCCTTCGCGGGAGGGCCCTTGAGCAGTTCTTC. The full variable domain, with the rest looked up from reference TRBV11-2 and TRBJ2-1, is EAGVAQSPRYKIIEKRQSVAFWCNPISGHATLYWYQQILGQGPKLLIQFQNNGVVDDSQLPKDRFSAERLKGVDSTLKIQPAKLEDSAVYLCASSLALRGRALEQFFGPGTRLTVL.

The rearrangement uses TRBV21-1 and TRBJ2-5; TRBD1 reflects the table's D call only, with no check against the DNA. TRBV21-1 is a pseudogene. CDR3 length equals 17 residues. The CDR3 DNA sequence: TGTGCCAGCAGCAAAGAGGGACAGGGCAGCTTCCAAGAGACCCAGTACTTC. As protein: CASSKEGQGSFQETQYF.

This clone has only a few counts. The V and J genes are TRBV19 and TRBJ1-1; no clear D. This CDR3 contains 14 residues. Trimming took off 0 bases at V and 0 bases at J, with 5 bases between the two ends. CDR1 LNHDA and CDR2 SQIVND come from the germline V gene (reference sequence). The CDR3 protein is CASSIDLLNTEAFF. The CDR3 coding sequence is TGTGCCAGTAGTATAGATTTATTGAACACTGAAGCTTTCTTT.

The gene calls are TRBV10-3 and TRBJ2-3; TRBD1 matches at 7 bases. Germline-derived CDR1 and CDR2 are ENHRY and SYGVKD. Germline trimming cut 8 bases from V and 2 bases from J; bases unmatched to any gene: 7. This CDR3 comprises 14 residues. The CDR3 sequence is CAIGRDSNTDTQYF. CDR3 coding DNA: TGTGCCATCGGCCGGGACAGCAACACAGATACGCAGTATTTT.

CDR3 bases: TGCGCCAGCAGCCAAGGAGTCGGGAGGAGCACAGATACGCAGTATTTT. Its translation is CASSQGVGRSTDTQYF. V gene TRBV4-3 combines with J gene TRBJ2-3; TRBD2 aligns across 7 bases. CDR3 size: 16 residues. V was pared by 1 base and J by 0 bases, with 4 bases of the junction left unmatched. From germline, CDR1 is LGHNA and CDR2 YSLEER.

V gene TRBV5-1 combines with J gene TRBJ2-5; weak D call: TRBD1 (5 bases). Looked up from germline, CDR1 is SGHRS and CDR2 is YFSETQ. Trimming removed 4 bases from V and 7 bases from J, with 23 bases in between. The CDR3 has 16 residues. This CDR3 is CASSLPTTESRATQYF. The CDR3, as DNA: TGCGCCAGCAGCCTACCAACGACAGAGTCTAGGGCGACCCAGTACTTC.

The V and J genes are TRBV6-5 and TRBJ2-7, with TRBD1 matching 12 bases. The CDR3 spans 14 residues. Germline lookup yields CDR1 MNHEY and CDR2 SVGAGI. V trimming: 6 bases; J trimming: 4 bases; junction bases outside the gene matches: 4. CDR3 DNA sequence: TGTGCCAGCAGCCCGGGACAGGGGGCTTACGAGCAGTACTTC. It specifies CASSPGQGAYEQYF.

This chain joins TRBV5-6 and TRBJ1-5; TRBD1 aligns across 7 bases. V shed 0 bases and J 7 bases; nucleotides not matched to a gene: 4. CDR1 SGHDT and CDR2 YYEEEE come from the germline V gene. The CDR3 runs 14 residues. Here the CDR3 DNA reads TGTGCCAGCAGCTTGGGCAGGGGGGAACAGCCCCAGCATTTT. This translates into CASSLGRGEQPQHF.

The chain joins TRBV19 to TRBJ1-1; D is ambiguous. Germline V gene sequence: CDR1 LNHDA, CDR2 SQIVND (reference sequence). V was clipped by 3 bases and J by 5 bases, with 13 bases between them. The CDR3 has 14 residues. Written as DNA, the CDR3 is TGTGCCAGTAGTATCGCGGACCGAGGGACTGAAGCTTTCTTT. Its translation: CASSIADRGTEAFF.